One and the same sample provided the 27 T cell receptor beta chains below, sequenced in a study of cytomegalovirus exposure and HLA in healthy donors. Data came from immunoSEQ multiplex PCR; TCRdb stores just in-frame clones and leaves some out. Among around 150,000 clones, roughly 83% were seen once, and the ten largest hold 9.5% to 13%. Material: PBMCs. These receptors came from a young man in good health and CMV-seropositive.

The V gene is TRBV6-5, the J gene TRBJ1-5; D possibly corresponds to TRBD1 (5 bases). Trimming took off 4 bases at V and 1 base at J, with 8 bases between the two ends. The length of the CDR3 is 14 residues. Germline assignment: CDR1 MNHEY and CDR2 SVGAGI. The CDR3 here is CASSLSGSNQPQHF. For the CDR3, the DNA is TGTGCCAGCAGTTTATCAGGGAGCAATCAGCCCCAGCATTTT.

This clone came up a few times. The CDR3 DNA is TGTGCCAGCAGCCCACCTCGGACAGGGGAGAAGTTTAACTATGGCTACACCTTC. The encoded protein is CASSPPRTGEKFNYGYTF. This rearrangement joins TRBV7-9 to TRBJ1-2; the match to TRBD1 covers 9 bases. Germline V CDR1 and CDR2: SEHNR, FQNEAQ (reference sequence). The CDR3 totals 18 residues. J was trimmed by 1 base and V by 5 bases; bases with no gene match: 14.

This clone is a singleton in its sample. The rearrangement links TRBV19 to TRBJ2-7; 9 bases agree with TRBD1. The CDR3 spans 15 residues. Losses at the gene ends were 4 bases for V and 6 bases for J; bases not matched to a gene: 10. Germline lookup yields CDR1 LNHDA and CDR2 SQIVND (reference sequence). This chain's CDR3 is CASSKRTGDAGEQYF. For the CDR3, the DNA is TGTGCCAGTAGTAAGAGGACAGGGGATGCTGGCGAGCAGTACTTC.

This rearrangement joins TRBV6-4 to TRBJ2-1; 9 bases are shared with TRBD2. CDR3 length: 13 residues. Germline V gene lookup returns CDR1 MRHNA and CDR2 SNTAGT. Germline trimming cut 4 bases from V and 8 bases from J; bases unmatched to any gene: 3. The CDR3 DNA is TGTGCCAGCAGTGTACGACTAGCGGATGAGCAGTTCTTC. This sequence encodes CASSVRLADEQFF.

DNA for the CDR3: TGTGCCAGCAGACTAGGGGAGGTCTATGGCTACACCTTC. This translates into CASRLGEVYGYTF. V is TRBV6-6 and J is TRBJ1-2; D may be TRBD1 (5 bases). The V end was cut by 6 bases, the J end by 4 bases, with 12 bases between. Germline V CDR1 and CDR2: MNHNY, SVGAGI (reference sequence). This CDR3 is 13 amino acids long.

The CDR3 nucleotides are TGTGCCAGCAGTACCCCTCTAGGCACTGAAGCTTTCTTT. Protein: CASSTPLGTEAFF. V and J are TRBV28 and TRBJ1-1; unclear D gene. Trimming pared 5 bases from V and 4 bases from J, leaving 11 bases between. The length of the CDR3 is 13 residues. Germline values: CDR1 MDHEN, CDR2 SYDVKM.

This rearrangement joins TRBV28 to TRBJ2-7; TRBD1 matches at 12 bases. Germline values: CDR1 MDHEN, CDR2 SYDVKM. V lost 3 bases, J lost 7 bases, and 13 bases stayed unmatched. The CDR3 totals 17 residues. CDR3 in DNA: TGTGCCAGCAGTTTCTCCCTCCCGGGACAGGGGGCAGGTGAGCAGTACTTC. Translation: CASSFSLPGQGAGEQYF.

This chain connects TRBV6-4 to TRBJ2-7; TRBD2 is a possible D gene (6 bases). Germline CDR1 MRHNA, CDR2 SNTAGT. Trimming removed 6 bases at V and 4 bases at J, with 25 bases between. The CDR3 is 17 residues long. CDR3 nucleotide sequence: TGTGCCAGCAGGGGCCCGGCTAGCGCGGTAAGGGGATACGAGCAGTACTTC. Protein sequence: CASRGPASAVRGYEQYF.

This sequence joins TRBV27 and TRBJ2-1; unclear D gene. Germline CDR1 reads MNHEY; CDR2 reads SMNVEV (reference sequence). This CDR3 region has 17 residues. The V gene lost 5 bases and the J gene lost 0 bases, with 17 bases spanning the gap. The CDR3 is CASSLNSILSSYNEQFF. In DNA form, the CDR3 reads TGTGCCAGCAGTCTGAACTCAATATTGAGCTCCTACAATGAGCAGTTCTTC.

This chain uses TRBV6-5 with TRBJ2-3, with D maybe TRBD1 (5 bases). The CDR3 totals 16 residues. The germline CDR1 and CDR2 sequences are MNHEY and SVGAGI. The V gene lost 0 bases and the J gene lost 0 bases, with 10 bases spanning the gap. The CDR3 sequence is CASSYSTAISTDTQYF. CDR3 sequence (DNA): TGTGCCAGCAGTTACTCGACAGCGATCAGCACAGATACGCAGTATTTT.

The CDR3 sequence is CASSLAAATYEQYF. The CDR3 bases are TGTGCCAGCAGTTTAGCGGCGGCAACCTACGAGCAGTACTTC. This chain links TRBV28 with TRBJ2-7; no clear D gene. Germline-derived CDR1 and CDR2 are MDHEN and SYDVKM. The V end lost 2 bases, the J end lost 2 bases, and 10 bases lay between the germline ends. The CDR3 extends over 14 amino acids.

This clone has a single count. The rearrangement links TRBV18 to TRBJ2-7; TRBD1 might be the D (6 bases). Germline V CDR1 and CDR2: KGHSH, LQKENI. The CDR3 runs to 16 residues. Trimming removed 2 bases from V and 6 bases from J, with 20 bases in between. The CDR3 sequence: CASSPVQGIVGGEQYF. The CDR3 nucleotides are TGTGCCAGCTCACCAGTCCAGGGGATAGTTGGGGGCGAGCAGTACTTC.

The rearrangement links TRBV27 to TRBJ2-2; 8 bases agree with TRBD2. Germline loops: CDR1 MNHEY, CDR2 SMNVEV (reference sequence). Unmatched junction bases numbered 9, after V lost 0 bases and J lost 6 bases. The CDR3 totals 17 residues. In DNA form, the CDR3 reads TGTGCCAGCAGTTTATCGATCAAAAAGGGACTAGCCGGGGAGCTGTTTTTT. It codes for CASSLSIKKGLAGELFF.

The count of this clone is one. The chain links TRBV25-1 to TRBJ1-1; 10 bases align to TRBD1. The CDR3 sequence is 17 residues long. In germline, CDR1 is MGHDK, CDR2 SYGVNS. V lost 6 bases to trimming and J lost 4 bases; unmatched junction nucleotides: 14. The CDR3 is CASSPDPGQGRGTEAFF. As DNA, the CDR3 is TGTGCCAGCAGCCCGGACCCGGGACAGGGGAGGGGCACTGAAGCTTTCTTT.

This clone was detected a few times. The chain has TRBV28 and TRBJ1-2; D call uncertain. The CDR3 is 10 amino acids. CDR1 and CDR2 from the germline V gene are MDHEN and SYDVKM. Trimming stripped 6 bases from V and 9 bases from J, with 8 bases between. The CDR3 loop is CASSSLRYTF. In nucleotides, the CDR3 is TGTGCCAGCAGCTCCCTTCGCTACACCTTC.

The rearrangement uses TRBV28 and TRBJ2-7; possible D gene TRBD1, 6 bases. V lost 4 bases to trimming and J lost 3 bases, with 22 bases between them. CDR1 is MDHEN, CDR2 SYDVKM, per germline. This CDR3 is built from 17 residues. The CDR3 spells CASSSNRAPWSFYEQYF. The DNA of the CDR3 is TGTGCCAGCAGTTCGAACAGGGCCCCTTGGAGTTTCTACGAGCAGTACTTC.

CDR3: CASLTVGRGGYGYTF. Here the CDR3 DNA reads TGTGCCAGCCTCACCGTTGGTAGGGGTGGCTATGGCTACACCTTC. The V call is TRBV6-5, the J call TRBJ1-2, with D possibly matching TRBD1 (5 bases). CDR1 and CDR2 from the germline V gene are MNHEY and SVGAGI. The CDR3 totals 15 residues. V lost 8 bases, J lost 4 bases, and 20 bases lay in between.

This clone was counted once. This chain uses TRBV10-3 with TRBJ2-7; 7 bases are shared with TRBD2. The CDR3 runs 11 residues. Germline trimming cut 7 bases from V and 6 bases from J; bases unmatched to any gene: 3. Per the germline V gene, CDR1 is ENHRY and CDR2 is SYGVKD. CDR3 amino acids: CAIKGGGEQYF. Here the CDR3 DNA reads TGTGCCATCAAGGGCGGGGGCGAGCAGTACTTC.

The genes are TRBV6-5 and TRBJ2-7; 9 bases align to TRBD2. The V gene's germline CDR1 is MNHEY and CDR2 SVGAGI. V gave up 1 base and J gave up 2 bases; unmatched junction bases: 3. The CDR3 is 15 amino acids. CDR3 amino acids: CASSYFAGGAYEQYF. The DNA for the CDR3 is TGTGCCAGCAGTTACTTTGCGGGAGGGGCCTACGAGCAGTACTTC.

V and J are TRBV6-5 and TRBJ1-1, with D possibly matching TRBD1 (6 bases). The germline V gene has CDR1 MNHEY and CDR2 SVGAGI. This CDR3 is 16 amino acids long. V lost 0 bases, J lost 13 bases, and 24 bases lay in between. CDR3 sequence reads: CASSYSERTAKIWVFF. The CDR3 DNA is TGTGCCAGCAGTTACTCGGAGCGGACAGCTAAAATATGGGTTTTCTTT.

This clone was counted only a few times. The same CDR3 also results from other DNA sequences found in this sample. The chain links TRBV27 to TRBJ1-5; TRBD1 is a possible D gene (5 bases). V was pared by 5 bases and J by 6 bases, with 11 bases between. The germline gives CDR1 MNHEY, CDR2 SMNVEV (reference sequence). The CDR3 contains 13 residues. CDR3 DNA: TGTGCCAGCAGTCTCTCGGGGGTTCAGCCCCAGCATTTT. Encoded protein: CASSLSGVQPQHF.

The rearrangement joins TRBV19 to TRBJ2-2; weak D call: TRBD2 (6 bases). Germline values: CDR1 LNHDA, CDR2 SQIVND (reference sequence). The CDR3 length is 12 residues. The ends were cut back, 6 bases at V and 5 bases at J, with 7 bases in the middle. The DNA for the CDR3 is TGTGCCAGTAGGGCGGGAACCGGGGAGCTGTTTTTT. Protein product: CASRAGTGELFF.

The chain recombines TRBV5-1 with TRBJ2-5, with 9 bases aligning to TRBD1. V gave up 3 bases and J gave up 5 bases; unmatched junction bases: 11. Germline values: CDR1 SGHRS, CDR2 YFSETQ. This CDR3 has 16 residues. DNA for the CDR3: TGCGCCAGCAGCTATACCACAGGGGGCTCTCGGGAGACCCAGTACTTC. This encodes CASSYTTGGSRETQYF.

The rearrangement links TRBV11-3 to TRBJ2-1; D is perhaps TRBD1 (6 bases). Germline CDR1 reads SGHNT; CDR2 reads YENEEA. The V gene lost 1 base and the J gene lost 0 bases, with 7 bases spanning the gap. This CDR3 comprises 15 residues. DNA for the CDR3: TGTGCCAGCAGCTTAGGGGACATCTCCTACAATGAGCAGTTCTTC. It specifies CASSLGDISYNEQFF.

J is TRBJ1-4 and V is TRBV4-1, with 8 bases lining up with TRBD1. This CDR3 spans 17 amino acids. V lost 0 bases, J lost 6 bases, and 9 bases stayed unmatched. Germline CDR1 reads MGHRA; CDR2 reads YSYEKL. This CDR3 reads CASSQDPTGGDDEKLFF. In nucleotides, the CDR3 is TGCGCCAGCAGCCAAGACCCAACAGGGGGGGATGATGAAAAACTGTTTTTT.

The chain uses TRBV7-9 and TRBJ1-1; D is uncertain. Germline CDR1 SEHNR, CDR2 FQNEAQ (reference sequence). Trimming removed 5 bases at V and 2 bases at J, with 12 bases between. This CDR3 has 14 amino acids. CDR3 residues: CASSALNLNTEAFF. CDR3 coding DNA: TGTGCCAGCAGCGCCCTAAACCTTAACACTGAAGCTTTCTTT.

The chain couples TRBV28 to TRBJ1-4; TRBD1 is a possible D gene (5 bases). The V gene's germline CDR1 is MDHEN and CDR2 SYDVKM. V shed 3 bases and J shed 9 bases, with 20 bases lying between them. The CDR3 is 16 residues long. This CDR3 reads CASSFPIGTERKKLFF. CDR3 nucleotides: TGTGCCAGCAGTTTCCCCATTGGGACTGAAAGAAAAAAACTGTTTTTT.